The clone carrying this TCR beta chain was recorded many times. TCRdb reanalysed the 5' RACE reads using MiXCR and keeps one entry per CDR3 protein. The sample lists over 45,000 distinct CDR3 sequences, under 5% occurring once. These data originate in a study of neurological immune-mediated disorders. V was trimmed by 8 bases and J by 6 bases, leaving 16 bases between them. Germline CDR1 SEHNR, CDR2 FQNEAQ (reference sequence). The CDR3 consists of 13 residues. The chain links TRBV7-9 to TRBJ1-1; no clear D. This TCR was recovered from a woman between 40 and 55 years old with multiple sclerosis. Sample: CD4+ T cells from blood. DNA of the CDR3: TGTGCCAGCTCGGATGGAGGGATCGCTGAAGCTTTCTTT. Translation gives CASSDGGIAEAFF. Full variable domain (remainder filled in from reference TRBV7-9 and TRBJ1-1): DTGVSQNPRHKITKRGQNVTFRCDPISEHNRLYWYRQTLGQGPEFLTYFQNEAQLEKSRLLSDRFSAERPKGSFSTLEIQRTEQGDSAMYLCASSDGGIAEAFFGQGTRLTVV.